The clone carrying this T cell receptor beta chain occurred a few times. Some clones are missing from TCRdb's copy, which holds only in-frame ones; the method was immunoSEQ multiplex PCR. The top ten clones hold 4.4% of a sample with some 100,000 clones, about nine tenths of them seen once. The CDR3 is 14 residues long. Germline V CDR1 and CDR2: LGHDT, YNNKEL (reference sequence). The V gene lost 4 bases and the J gene lost 4 bases, with 13 bases spanning the gap. This record comes from a study of control samples from healthy donors and cancer patients. This chain connects TRBV3-1 (or the pseudogene TRBV3-2) to TRBJ1-2, with a weak D call TRBD1 (5 bases). This receptor was obtained from a human donor in good health. The donor label of this sample is uncertain. Input material: blood. CDR3 DNA sequence: TGTGCCAGCAGCCCTGGGACGGCATCCTATGGCTACACCTTC. This gives the protein CASSPGTASYGYTF.